This TCR beta chain was retrieved from a study of T-cell memory formation after mild COVID-19. Study context: Largely, the TCR clusters proved donor specific. Study-wide findings and caveats: Detection of some responders pre-infection suggested pre-existing cross-reactive memory T cells participated.

This clonotype was seen a few times. Its antigen is undetermined. The CDR3 sequence is 14 residues long. Germline V CDR1 and CDR2: MGHDK, SYGVNS. The trim removed 3 bases at V and 6 bases at J, leaving 8 bases unmatched. TCRdb itself ran the 5' RACE reads through MiXCR, one entry per CDR3 protein. The data contain a few hundred thousand distinct CDR3 sequences, more than 20% of them singletons. The chain recombines TRBV25-1 with TRBJ2-7; 7 bases agree with TRBD1. This receptor was taken from an adult woman who had mild COVID-19 (a few samples of this study predate the infection). Cell type and time point are not known. The specimen sequenced was PBMCs or a T cell subset sorted from them (not recorded which). The DNA for the CDR3 is TGTGCCAGCAGTGAGGACAGGCCGCCCGCCGAGCAGTACTTC. Its protein is CASSEDRPPAEQYF.